One and the same sample provided the 14 T cell receptor beta chains below, sequenced in a study of T-cell reconstitution after alpha-beta-depleted transplantation in children. Preparing the TCRbeta library involved the use of unique molecular identifiers. TCRdb itself ran the PCR reads through MiXCR, one entry per CDR3 protein. The table includes roughly 120,000 distinct CDR3 sequences, 10% detected once. This specimen consisted of PBMCs from the stem cell graft donor, obtained from the stem cell graft. These receptors were obtained from a human donor who donated a stem cell graft to a child with acute lymphoblastic leukemia.

This clonotype occurred many times. The chain couples TRBV12-3 or TRBV12-4 to TRBJ2-2; TRBD2 matches 9 bases. The CDR3 sequence is 17 residues long. V was pared by 5 bases and J by 7 bases, with 14 bases of the junction left unmatched. This CDR3 is CASSRDWRGGAVGELFF. The CDR3 DNA reads TGTGCCAGCAGTAGGGACTGGCGCGGGGGGGCCGTCGGGGAGCTGTTTTTT.

In this sample, this clonotype turned up many times. The chain links TRBV15 to TRBJ1-5; 8 bases fit TRBD1. The CDR3 length is 17 residues. The V gene's germline CDR1 is LNHNV and CDR2 YYDKDF (reference sequence). V lost 4 bases to trimming and J lost 3 bases; unmatched junction nucleotides: 11. CDR3 sequence (DNA): TGTGCCACCAGCAAGTCGGGAACGGGACAGGACAATCAGCCCCAGCATTTT. This sequence encodes CATSKSGTGQDNQPQHF. Combining the CDR3 with reference TRBV15 and TRBJ1-5 gives the whole variable domain DAMVIQNPRYQVTQFGKPVTLSCSQTLNHNVMYWYQQKSSQAPKLLFHYYDKDFNNEADTPDNFQSRRPNTSFCFLDIRSPGLGDTAMYLCATSKSGTGQDNQPQHFGDGTRLSIL.

The sample holds many counts of this clonotype. The chain couples TRBV27 to TRBJ2-4; 7 bases are a match to TRBD2. Germline-derived CDR1 and CDR2 are MNHEY and SMNVEV (reference sequence). The V segment lost 3 bases and the J segment 8 bases; nucleotides outside the gene matches: 7. CDR3 length: 14 amino acids. The CDR3 region is CASSLGGGRDIQYF. The CDR3 region has the DNA TGTGCCAGCAGTTTGGGGGGGGGAAGGGACATTCAGTACTTC.

This clonotype was seen ten or more times. This sequence joins TRBV5-1 and TRBJ1-5; D uncertain. CDR3 length equals 13 residues. Germline CDR1 is SGHRS and CDR2 is YFSETQ. V dropped 4 bases and J dropped 4 bases, with 9 bases sitting between them. This CDR3 is CASSGGMNQPQHF. CDR3 coding DNA: TGCGCCAGCAGCGGAGGGATGAATCAGCCCCAGCATTTT.

This chain joins TRBV10-2 and TRBJ2-3; 10 bases are a match to TRBD2. The CDR3 sequence is 18 residues long. Germline V gene data show CDR1 as WSHSY and CDR2 as SAAADI. With 0 bases clipped from V and 6 bases from J, the junction kept 12 bases outside the gene matches. The CDR3 sequence is CASSESALAGVGTDTQYF. The CDR3 coding sequence is TGCGCCAGCAGTGAGTCCGCCCTAGCGGGAGTGGGGACGGATACGCAGTATTTT.

This clonotype appeared many times. V and J are TRBV5-5 and TRBJ2-7; D ambiguous. CDR3 length: 17 amino acids. Germline V gene data show CDR1 as SGHKS and CDR2 as YYEKEE (reference sequence). V lost 0 bases and J 3 bases, leaving 19 bases between the germline ends. The chain's CDR3 is CASSLGPVSLPGYEQYF. CDR3 DNA: TGTGCCAGCAGCTTGGGTCCAGTATCACTACCAGGCTACGAGCAGTACTTC.

This clonotype was detected many times. This sequence joins TRBV4-3 and TRBJ2-7; 10 nucleotides line up with TRBD1. The CDR3 has 16 residues. After removal of 1 base from V and 4 bases from J, the junction contained 7 bases not matched to a gene. From germline, CDR1 is LGHNA and CDR2 YSLEER. The CDR3, as DNA: TGCGCCAGCAGCCAAGCATTCGGGACAGGGGTATACGAGCAGTACTTC. This encodes CASSQAFGTGVYEQYF.

This clonotype was seen at least ten times. The J gene is TRBJ1-1, the V gene TRBV6-5, with D perhaps matching TRBD1 (6 bases). V lost 5 bases and J 3 bases, leaving 13 bases between the germline ends. CDR3 size: 14 residues. Per germline, CDR1 MNHEY and CDR2 SVGAGI. CDR3: CASSPPQGYTEAFF. The CDR3, as DNA: TGTGCCAGCAGTCCACCTCAGGGGTACACTGAAGCTTTCTTT.

Many counts were recorded for this clonotype. The J gene is TRBJ2-1, the V gene TRBV12-3 or TRBV12-4; weak D call: TRBD2 (6 bases). V was shortened by 7 bases and J by 4 bases, with 11 bases between the two germline ends. This CDR3 comprises 13 residues. CDR3 nucleotides: TGTGCCAGCATCCAGCGGGCGTACAATGAGCAGTTCTTC. This encodes CASIQRAYNEQFF.

This clonotype has at least ten counts. This rearrangement joins TRBV7-9 to TRBJ2-5; unclear D gene. Germline V gives CDR1 SEHNR, CDR2 FQNEAQ (reference sequence). V was clipped by 2 bases and J by 3 bases, with 13 bases between them. The CDR3 has 15 residues. DNA of the CDR3: TGTGCCAGCAGCTTACGGGTGGGAAGGGAAGAGACCCAGTACTTC. Translating gives CASSLRVGREETQYF. The full variable domain, rest sourced from reference TRBV7-9 and TRBJ2-5, is DTGVSQNPRHKITKRGQNVTFRCDPISEHNRLYWYRQTLGQGPEFLTYFQNEAQLEKSRLLSDRFSAERPKGSFSTLEIQRTEQGDSAMYLCASSLRVGREETQYFGPGTRLLVL.

This clonotype has ten or more counts. The chain joins TRBV19 to TRBJ2-1; 13 bases fit TRBD2. Germline V CDR1 and CDR2: LNHDA, SQIVND (reference sequence). With 5 bases clipped from V and 10 bases from J, the junction kept 11 bases outside the gene matches. The CDR3 totals 16 residues. CDR3 protein: CASSSRTSGRMGEQFF. DNA for the CDR3: TGTGCCAGTAGTTCCCGGACTAGCGGGAGAATGGGGGAGCAGTTCTTC.

This clonotype was observed a few times. V and J are TRBV3-1 and TRBJ1-5, with D possibly matching TRBD1 (5 bases). The CDR3 has 14 residues. Germline CDR1 and CDR2: LGHDT and YNNKEL (reference sequence). V lost 4 bases to trimming and J lost 11 bases, with 18 bases between them. The CDR3 DNA follows: TGTGCCAGCAGCCTAGGCCAGGGTTCTCGAACCCAGCATTTT. It encodes CASSLGQGSRTQHF. Using reference TRBV3-1 and TRBJ1-5 for the parts outside the CDR3, the full variable domain is DTAVSQTPKYLVTQMGNDKSIKCEQNLGHDTMYWYKQDSKKFLKIMFSYNNKELIINETVPNRFSPKSPDKAHLNLHINSLELGDSAVYFCASSLGQGSRTQHFGDGTRLSIL.

This clonotype was recorded at least ten times. The chain joins TRBV19 to TRBJ1-5; D perhaps matches TRBD1 (5 bases). This CDR3 is 15 amino acids long. V dropped 8 bases and J dropped 3 bases, with 17 bases sitting between them. The V gene's germline CDR1 is LNHDA and CDR2 SQIVND (reference sequence). The CDR3 nucleotides read TGTGCCAGTCGGTGGGGGTCAGGATTCAATCAGCCCCAGCATTTT. Its protein product is CASRWGSGFNQPQHF.

This clonotype was seen ten or more times. This chain links TRBV29-1 with TRBJ2-5; 8 bases agree with TRBD1. Unmatched junction bases numbered 6, after V lost 7 bases and J lost 2 bases. CDR1 SQVTM and CDR2 ANQGSEA come from the germline V gene. This CDR3 is built from 13 residues. CDR3 in DNA: TGCAGCGCCTTGGGGGACAGGCAAGAGACCCAGTACTTC. This translates into CSALGDRQETQYF.